The 9 T cell receptor beta chains below come from one sample, sequenced in a study of blood T cell repertoires in COVID-19. Libraries were prepared by immunoSEQ multiplex PCR; TCRdb keeps only in-frame clonotypes and omits some of them. Here the sample spans over 300,000 clones, about 83% being singletons. Sequenced sample: peripheral blood. All receptors come from a woman aged 50 to 60 with acute or convalescent COVID-19.

The rearrangement joins TRBV5-1 to TRBJ2-1; a weak D match, TRBD2 (6 bases). The germline CDR1 and CDR2 sequences are SGHRS and YFSETQ. V was clipped by 1 base and J by 0 bases, with 8 bases between them. This CDR3 has 15 amino acids. CDR3 sequence: CASSLFGSSYNEQFF. Here the CDR3 DNA reads TGCGCCAGCAGCTTGTTCGGGAGCTCCTACAATGAGCAGTTCTTC.

This clone was detected once. The rearrangement joins TRBV19 to TRBJ2-3; 10 bases map to TRBD1. The CDR3 extends over 14 amino acids. CDR1 and CDR2 from the germline V gene are LNHDA and SQIVND (reference sequence). The junction had 2 bases not matched to a gene; V was cut back by 5 bases and J by 3 bases. CDR3 amino acids: CASSPGQGTDTQYF. CDR3 coding DNA: TGTGCCAGTAGTCCGGGACAGGGGACAGATACGCAGTATTTT.

The V call is TRBV5-5, the J call TRBJ1-4, with D perhaps matching TRBD1 (6 bases). Germline lookup yields CDR1 SGHKS and CDR2 YYEKEE (reference sequence). The CDR3 contains 16 residues. V was trimmed by 2 bases and J by 0 bases, leaving 11 bases between them. The CDR3 is CASSLHRVATNEKLFF. The CDR3 region has the DNA TGTGCCAGCAGCTTACACAGGGTTGCAACTAATGAAAAACTGTTTTTT.

This chain uses TRBV7-9 with TRBJ2-7, with D perhaps matching TRBD2 (7 bases). Germline V gene lookup returns CDR1 SEHNR and CDR2 FQNEAQ (reference sequence). This CDR3 has 16 amino acids. Deletions cut 5 bases from V and 0 bases from J, with 17 bases between. In nucleotides, the CDR3 is TGTGCCAGCAGCGGGGGAGGGGGATACGTCTCCTACGAGCAGTACTTC. Its protein product is CASSGGGGYVSYEQYF.

The chain is built from TRBV27 and TRBJ1-2, with 10 bases matching TRBD1. The V gene's germline CDR1 is MNHEY and CDR2 SMNVEV (reference sequence). The CDR3 runs to 14 residues. V gave up 4 bases and J gave up 6 bases; unmatched junction bases: 5. The CDR3 region is CASSSRQGADGYTF. The CDR3, as DNA: TGTGCCAGCAGTTCCCGACAGGGGGCCGATGGCTACACCTTC.

This chain uses TRBV9 with TRBJ1-2; possible D gene TRBD1, 5 bases. Looked up from germline, CDR1 is SGDLS and CDR2 is YYNGEE. Trimming took 3 bases from V and 2 from J, leaving 8 bases between them. The CDR3 contains 13 residues. The CDR3 coding sequence is TGTGCCAGCAGCGCAGGGCCGAACTATGGCTACACCTTC. Its protein product is CASSAGPNYGYTF. Together with reference TRBV9 and TRBJ1-2, the CDR3 gives the full variable domain: DSGVTQTPKHLITATGQRVTLRCSPRSGDLSVYWYQQSLDQGLQFLIQYYNGEERAKGNILERFSAQQFPDLHSELNLSSLELGDSALYFCASSAGPNYGYTFGSGTRLTVV.

This clone was observed once. The rearrangement links TRBV4-1 to TRBJ2-1; 7 nucleotides line up with TRBD2. The CDR3 consists of 17 residues. The V and J ends lost 1 base and 5 bases, in that order; junction bases with no gene match: 11. Germline CDR1 MGHRA, CDR2 YSYEKL. The CDR3 DNA reads TGCGCCAGCAGCCAAGTTTTTTCGCGGGAGCTGAACAATGAGCAGTTCTTC. It translates to CASSQVFSRELNNEQFF.

The chain carries TRBV25-1 and TRBJ2-5; the D is unclear. Germline V CDR1 and CDR2: MGHDK, SYGVNS. The CDR3 loop spans 13 amino acids. V lost 7 bases to trimming and J lost 4 bases, with 13 bases between them. The DNA for the CDR3 is TGTGCCAGCACCTGGGCCTTGGGAGAGACCCAGTACTTC. This gives the protein CASTWALGETQYF.

V usage is TRBV28 and J usage is TRBJ1-2; unclear D gene. Germline loops: CDR1 MDHEN, CDR2 SYDVKM. The CDR3 consists of 16 residues. The V gene lost 1 base and the J gene lost 6 bases, with 18 bases spanning the gap. The CDR3 coding sequence is TGTGCCAGCAGTTTATTTCTCGGAGCGGGAGAAGATGGCTACACCTTC. Translating gives CASSLFLGAGEDGYTF.